This T cell receptor (beta chain) comes out of a study of Graves' ophthalmopathy and Graves' hyperthyroidism. Study-level results: Using 13 signatures, a model distinguished ophthalmopathy from stable hyperthyroidism, reaching around 90% sensitivity and around 81% specificity.

Diagnosis relied on clinical symptoms, serum thyroxine, TRAb, thyroid ultrasound and orbital computed tomography. This clonotype appeared many times. Its antigen is not identified. Transcripts of RNA were the source for amplifying TCR beta CDR3 regions. Second-round multiplex PCR came after a first-round RT-PCR that employed HTBI primers. TCRdb redid the calling of the multiplex PCR reads with MiXCR, one entry per CDR3 protein. Of about 400,000 distinct CDR3 sequences detected, approximately 20% appear once; the ten largest clones hold 1.6%. The germline gives CDR1 KGHSH, CDR2 LQKENI. The V and J ends lost 3 bases and 6 bases respectively, with 17 bases between them. The CDR3 extends over 15 amino acids.

The sample was peripheral blood. The V gene is TRBV18, the J gene TRBJ1-1; D is perhaps TRBD1 (5 bases). This TCR came from a woman between 18 and 29 years old with Graves' ophthalmopathy. CDR3 region: CASSPLWGVAAEAFF. The CDR3 nucleotides are TGTGCCAGCTCACCGCTATGGGGGGTAGCGGCTGAAGCTTTCTTT.